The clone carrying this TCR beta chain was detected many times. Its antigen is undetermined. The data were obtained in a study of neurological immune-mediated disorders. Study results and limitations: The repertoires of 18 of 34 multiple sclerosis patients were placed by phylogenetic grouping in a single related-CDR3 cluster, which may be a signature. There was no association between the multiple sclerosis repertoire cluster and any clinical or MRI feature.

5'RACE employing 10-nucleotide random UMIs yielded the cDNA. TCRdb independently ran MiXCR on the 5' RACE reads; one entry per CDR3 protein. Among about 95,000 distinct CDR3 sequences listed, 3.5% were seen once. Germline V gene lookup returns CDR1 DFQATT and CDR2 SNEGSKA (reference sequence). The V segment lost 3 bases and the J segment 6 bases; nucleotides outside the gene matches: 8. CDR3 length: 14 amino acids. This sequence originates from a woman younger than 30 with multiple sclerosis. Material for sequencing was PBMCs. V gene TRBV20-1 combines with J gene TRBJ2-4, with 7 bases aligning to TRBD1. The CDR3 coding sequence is TGCAGTGCTAGGACCGGGACAGCCTTAAACATTCAGTACTTC. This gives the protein CSARTGTALNIQYF.